This T cell receptor beta chain was recovered during a study of type 1 regulatory T cells. At the level of the study: T-allo10 is a Tr1-enriched, alloantigen-specific CD4 T cell product made in vitro.

Trimming shortened V by 3 bases and J by 0 bases, and 11 bases separated the two germline ends. CDR1 and CDR2 from the germline V gene are DFQATT and SNEGSKA (reference sequence). This CDR3 has 15 amino acids. A word on this clonotype: Its antigen is undetermined.

In TCRdb, the reads were re-called with MiXCR into one record per CDR3 protein. The table lists roughly 71,000 distinct CDR3 sequences, 63% of them singletons. T-allo10 cells from the graft donor were described as anergic, host-alloantigen-specific, and alloantigen-specific suppressors. The chain carries TRBV20-1 and TRBJ1-4; D unclear. Sequenced material: cultured T cells, either the whole culture or a sorted T cell fraction (not recorded which). Regarding subset: Tr1-enriched cell product generated in vitro against host alloantigens. This TCR was recovered from a human donor in good health. For the CDR3, the DNA is TGCAGTGCTAGGGGTACACCCACAACTAATGAAAAACTGTTTTTT. Its protein is CSARGTPTTNEKLFF.